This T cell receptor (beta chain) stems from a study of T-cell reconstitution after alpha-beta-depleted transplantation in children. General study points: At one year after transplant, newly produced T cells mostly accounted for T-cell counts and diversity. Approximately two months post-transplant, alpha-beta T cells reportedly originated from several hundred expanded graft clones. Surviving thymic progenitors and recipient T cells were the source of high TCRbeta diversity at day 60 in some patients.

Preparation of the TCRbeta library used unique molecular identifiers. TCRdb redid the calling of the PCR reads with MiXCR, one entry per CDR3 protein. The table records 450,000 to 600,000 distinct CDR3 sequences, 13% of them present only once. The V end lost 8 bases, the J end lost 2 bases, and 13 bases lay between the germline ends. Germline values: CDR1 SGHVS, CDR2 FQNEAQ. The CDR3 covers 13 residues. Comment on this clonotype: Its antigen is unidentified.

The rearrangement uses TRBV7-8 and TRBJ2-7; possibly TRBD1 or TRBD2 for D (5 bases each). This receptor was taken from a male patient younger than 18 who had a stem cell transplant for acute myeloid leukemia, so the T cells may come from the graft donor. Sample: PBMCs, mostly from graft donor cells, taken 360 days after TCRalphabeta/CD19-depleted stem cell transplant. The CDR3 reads CASWGLSAYEQYF. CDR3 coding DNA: TGTGCCAGCTGGGGGTTATCGGCCTACGAGCAGTACTTC.